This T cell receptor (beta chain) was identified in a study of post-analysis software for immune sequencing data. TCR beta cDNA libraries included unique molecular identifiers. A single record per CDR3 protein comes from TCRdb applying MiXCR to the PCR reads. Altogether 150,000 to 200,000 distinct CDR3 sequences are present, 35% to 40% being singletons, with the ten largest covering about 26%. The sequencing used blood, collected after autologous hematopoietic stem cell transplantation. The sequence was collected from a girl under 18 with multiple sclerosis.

The CDR3 nucleotides are TGTGCCAGCAGCCAGACAGGGGCTACGTATGGCTACACCTTC. Residues: CASSQTGATYGYTF. This chain links TRBV14 with TRBJ1-2; 8 bases match TRBD1. CDR3 size: 14 residues. Trimming at V came to 3 bases and at J to 5 bases, leaving 5 bases not matched to a gene. CDR1 is SGHDN and CDR2 is FVKESK in the germline V gene.